This T cell receptor beta chain stems from a study of a mutant IDH1 vaccine in newly diagnosed glioma. Across the study: Therapy received beforehand was radiotherapy, temozolomide, or both, with most patients given both. Study observations and caveats: Immune responses induced by the vaccine were seen in 93.3% of patients, spanning multiple MHC alleles.

Generated by immunoSEQ multiplex PCR, the TCRdb table keeps only in-frame clones and is missing some. There are more than 40,000 clones in the sample; 70% to 90% occur only once, and under 7.5% lies in the top ten. This clone was counted only a few times. The antigen is unknown. Time point noted: week 35, safety follow-up. Every vaccination contained 300 ug of the mutant IDH1 20-mer peptide and was paired with topical imiquimod. The TCR comes from a woman in her forties with glioma. The starting material was PBMCs, obtained from a glioma patient whose treatment included an IDH1 peptide vaccine.

CDR3 in DNA: TGTGCCAGCAGCCCCGAGGGGACTAGCGGTTACAATGAGCAGTTCTTC. Protein sequence: CASSPEGTSGYNEQFF. The rearrangement uses TRBV4-2 and TRBJ2-1; 11 bases are shared with TRBD2. CDR3 size: 16 residues. Per the germline V gene, CDR1 is LGHNA and CDR2 is YNFKEQ. J lost 4 bases, V lost 4 bases, and 6 bases had no gene match.